The 30 T cell receptor beta chains given below trace back to one sample, sequenced in a study of blood T cell repertoires in COVID-19. Repertoires were generated with immunoSEQ multiplex PCR, while TCRdb's copy carries only in-frame clones and drops some. The sample consists of more than 90,000 clones, about 85% of them appearing once. Sequencing was carried out using peripheral blood. These receptors originate from a human donor in a cohort sampled during active COVID-19.

The chain uses TRBV14 and TRBJ2-7; 9 bases map to TRBD1. Germline V gives CDR1 SGHDN, CDR2 FVKESK. V lost 4 bases and J lost 2; bases outside the gene matches: 3. The length of the CDR3 is 14 residues. CDR3 loop: CASSLTGGPYEQYF. The CDR3 nucleotides read TGTGCCAGCAGCCTTACAGGGGGCCCCTACGAGCAGTACTTC.

This clone was seen once. The chain joins TRBV5-1 to TRBJ2-5, with D maybe TRBD2 (6 bases). From germline, CDR1 is SGHRS and CDR2 YFSETQ. The CDR3 consists of 14 residues. Deletions cut 2 bases from V and 5 bases from J, with 13 bases between. CDR3: CASSLGRFTETQYF. DNA for the CDR3: TGCGCCAGCAGCTTAGGGAGGTTTACGGAGACCCAGTACTTC. Filled out from reference TRBV5-1 and TRBJ2-5, the complete variable domain reads KAGVTQTPRYLIKTRGQQVTLSCSPISGHRSVSWYQQTPGQGLQFLFEYFSETQRNKGNFPGRFSGRQFSNSRSEMNVSTLELGDSALYLCASSLGRFTETQYFGPGTRLLVL.

V usage is TRBV4-3 and J usage is TRBJ1-3; D is unclear. V was shortened by 5 bases and J by 10 bases, with 12 bases between the two germline ends. CDR1 is LGHNA and CDR2 is YSLEER in the germline V gene. The CDR3 totals 12 residues. The CDR3 coding sequence is TGCGCCAGCAGCAATCCTCGGGAGACCATATATTTT. Translation: CASSNPRETIYF.

The chain links TRBV5-1 to TRBJ2-7, with 12 bases fitting TRBD2. CDR3 length equals 16 residues. V trimming: 0 bases; J trimming: 5 bases; junction bases outside the gene matches: 6. In germline, CDR1 is SGHRS, CDR2 YFSETQ. The CDR3 region has the DNA TGCGCCAGCAGCTTGGCCCTAGCGGGAGGGCCTGACGAGCAGTACTTC. Translation gives CASSLALAGGPDEQYF. The full variable domain, its missing parts supplied by reference TRBV5-1 and TRBJ2-7, is KAGVTQTPRYLIKTRGQQVTLSCSPISGHRSVSWYQQTPGQGLQFLFEYFSETQRNKGNFPGRFSGRQFSNSRSEMNVSTLELGDSALYLCASSLALAGGPDEQYFGPGTRLTVT.

In this sample, this clone turned up once. The gene calls are TRBV7-2 and TRBJ2-1; TRBD2 matches 7 bases. The CDR3 has 14 residues. The ends lost 5 bases at V and 7 bases at J; junction bases unmatched: 8. Germline assignment: CDR1 SGHTA and CDR2 FQGNSA. The CDR3 sequence: CASSQRGGGNEQFF. In DNA form, the CDR3 reads TGTGCCAGCAGCCAGCGGGGAGGAGGAAATGAGCAGTTCTTC.

The CDR3 DNA reads as TGCAGCGTTGAAGATCGGAGGGGGGGCTTTGAGCAGTTCTTC. Translation: CSVEDRRGGFEQFF. The V and J genes are TRBV29-1 and TRBJ2-1, with D perhaps TRBD2 (7 bases). The V gene lost 0 bases and the J gene lost 9 bases, with 15 bases spanning the gap. Germline CDR1 is SQVTM and CDR2 is ANQGSEA. The CDR3 sequence is 14 residues long.

The genes are TRBV4-3 and TRBJ2-1, with D unresolved. Germline V gives CDR1 LGHNA, CDR2 YSLEER. V lost 0 bases, J lost 2 bases, and 8 bases lay in between. The CDR3 covers 15 residues. CDR3 DNA sequence: TGCGCCAGCAGCCAAGATCGCGGAGCCTACAATGAGCAGTTCTTC. Protein sequence: CASSQDRGAYNEQFF.

This chain's CDR3 is CASSPGQAYGYTF. Here the CDR3 DNA reads TGTGCCAGCAGCCCCGGACAGGCCTATGGCTACACCTTC. The V and J genes are TRBV6-6 and TRBJ1-2; TRBD1 aligns across 7 bases. V lost 6 bases, J lost 4 bases, and 5 bases stayed unmatched. Per germline, CDR1 MNHNY and CDR2 SVGAGI (reference sequence). This CDR3 is 13 amino acids long.

V gene TRBV6-2 or TRBV6-3 combines with J gene TRBJ2-3, with 9 bases aligning to TRBD2. The CDR3 totals 16 residues. Germline lookup yields CDR1 MNHEY and CDR2 SVGEGT. Germline trimming cut 6 bases from V and 1 base from J; bases unmatched to any gene: 8. The CDR3 here is CASSPGTSRRTDTQYF. CDR3 nucleotides: TGTGCCAGCAGCCCCGGGACTAGCCGACGCACAGATACGCAGTATTTT.

The V call is TRBV9, the J call TRBJ2-1; the match to TRBD2 covers 9 bases. Germline V gene sequence: CDR1 SGDLS, CDR2 YYNGEE. The CDR3 has 16 amino acids. V lost 4 bases and J lost 6; bases outside the gene matches: 11. Written as DNA, the CDR3 is TGTGCCAGCAGCCCTACGGGCGGGGGGGAAGTCAATGAGCAGTTCTTC. It encodes CASSPTGGGEVNEQFF. Looking up the rest from reference TRBV9 and TRBJ2-1 gives the full variable domain: DSGVTQTPKHLITATGQRVTLRCSPRSGDLSVYWYQQSLDQGLQFLIQYYNGEERAKGNILERFSAQQFPDLHSELNLSSLELGDSALYFCASSPTGGGEVNEQFFGPGTRLTVL.

This chain joins TRBV19 and TRBJ1-3; D gene ambiguous. Germline CDR1 is LNHDA and CDR2 is SQIVND (reference sequence). V lost 1 base to trimming and J lost 0 bases, with 13 bases between them. The CDR3 consists of 17 residues. CDR3 sequence: CASSIVFGSYSGNTIYF. CDR3 in DNA: TGTGCCAGTAGTATAGTTTTCGGGAGCTACTCTGGAAACACCATATATTTT.

The gene calls are TRBV7-9 and TRBJ1-2; 8 positions match TRBD1. Trimming cost V 2 bases and J 6 bases; bases outside gene matches: 8. Per the germline V gene, CDR1 is SEHNR and CDR2 is FQNEAQ (reference sequence). The CDR3 totals 15 residues. CDR3 protein: CASSLNFGTGDGYTF. In DNA, the CDR3 is TGTGCCAGCAGCTTAAACTTCGGGACAGGAGATGGCTACACCTTC.

The J gene is TRBJ2-3, the V gene TRBV4-1; tentatively, D is TRBD2 (6 bases). CDR3 length: 19 amino acids. The germline V gene encodes CDR1 MGHRA and CDR2 YSYEKL. V lost 0 bases to trimming and J lost 5 bases, with 24 bases between them. The CDR3 bases are TGCGCCAGCAGCCAAGAGCCCCCGTCCCGGGCTAGCGTTAGAGATACGCAGTATTTT. This encodes CASSQEPPSRASVRDTQYF.

The chain has TRBV5-1 and TRBJ2-3, with 7 positions matching TRBD2. Germline-derived CDR1 and CDR2 are SGHRS and YFSETQ. The trim removed 2 bases at V and 0 bases at J, leaving 3 bases unmatched. The CDR3 is made up of 15 amino acids. CDR3 sequence reads: CASSLLATSTDTQYF. In DNA form, the CDR3 reads TGCGCCAGCAGCTTACTAGCGACAAGCACAGATACGCAGTATTTT.

Only a few counts were recorded for this clone. The rearrangement uses TRBV7-9 and TRBJ2-7, with D uncertain. Per germline, CDR1 SEHNR and CDR2 FQNEAQ (reference sequence). The CDR3 is 13 residues long. Trimming left V 8 bases short and J 4 bases short, with 15 bases between. The CDR3 region is CASENGLTYEQYF. DNA for the CDR3: TGTGCCAGCGAAAACGGGTTGACTTACGAGCAGTACTTC. The full variable domain, its missing parts supplied by reference TRBV7-9 and TRBJ2-7, is DTGVSQNPRHKITKRGQNVTFRCDPISEHNRLYWYRQTLGQGPEFLTYFQNEAQLEKSRLLSDRFSAERPKGSFSTLEIQRTEQGDSAMYLCASENGLTYEQYFGPGTRLTVT.

This clone was picked up one time. The chain uses TRBV28 and TRBJ2-3, with 8 bases matching TRBD2. Per the germline V gene, CDR1 is MDHEN and CDR2 is SYDVKM. Trimming removed 5 bases from V and 5 bases from J; junction bases left unmatched: 6. The length of the CDR3 is 14 residues. CDR3 bases: TGTGCCAGCAGTGAAGGGACTAGGATAGATACGCAGTATTTT. This sequence encodes CASSEGTRIDTQYF.

CDR3 nucleotide sequence: TGTGCCAGCACCACGGGGGGGGGCCTCGCCGGGGAGCTGTTTTTT. Translating gives CASTTGGGLAGELFF. V gene TRBV7-9 combines with J gene TRBJ2-2, with 8 bases aligning to TRBD2. CDR3 length: 15 residues. The germline CDR1 and CDR2 sequences are SEHNR and FQNEAQ (reference sequence). The J segment lost 6 bases and the V segment lost 7 bases, leaving 10 bases of the junction unmatched.

The chain employs TRBV3-1 (or the pseudogene TRBV3-2) and TRBJ2-2; no firm D call. Germline V gene data show CDR1 as LGHDT and CDR2 as YNNKEL (reference sequence). This CDR3 is built from 13 residues. Trimming cost V 0 bases and J 7 bases, with 6 bases left between them. This CDR3 is CASSQERYGELFF. The CDR3 DNA reads TGTGCCAGCAGCCAAGAACGGTACGGGGAGCTGTTTTTT.

This clone was seen only a few times. Here the CDR3 reads CASSLGPVSSYEQYF. The DNA of the CDR3 is TGTGCCAGCAGCTTAGGTCCCGTGTCTTCCTACGAGCAGTACTTC. This chain links TRBV7-2 with TRBJ2-7; D unclear. Per the germline V gene, CDR1 is SGHTA and CDR2 is FQGNSA. Deletions cut 1 base from V and 1 base from J, with 11 bases between. The CDR3 has 15 residues. The full variable domain, with the rest looked up from reference TRBV7-2 and TRBJ2-7, is GAGVSQSPSNKVTEKGKDVELRCDPISGHTALYWYRQSLGQGLEFLIYFQGNSAPDKSGLPSDRFSAERTGGSVSTLTIQRTQQEDSAVYLCASSLGPVSSYEQYFGPGTRLTVT.

There are a few counts of this clone. This sequence joins TRBV19 and TRBJ2-1; D is possibly TRBD2 (6 bases). V was pared by 0 bases and J by 10 bases, with 7 bases between. This CDR3 spans 12 amino acids. Germline V gene data show CDR1 as LNHDA and CDR2 as SQIVND (reference sequence). CDR3 in amino acids: CASSIDRGEQFF. CDR3 nucleotides: TGTGCCAGTAGTATAGATCGGGGGGAGCAGTTCTTC. The full variable domain, in which reference TRBV19 and TRBJ2-1 provide the parts outside the CDR3, is DGGITQSPKYLFRKEGQNVTLSCEQNLNHDAMYWYRQDPGQGLRLIYYSQIVNDFQKGDIAEGYSVSREKKESFPLTVTSAQKNPTAFYLCASSIDRGEQFFGPGTRLTVL.

V gene TRBV10-3 combines with J gene TRBJ1-6; weak D call: TRBD1 (5 bases). The CDR3 covers 13 residues. Looked up from germline, CDR1 is ENHRY and CDR2 is SYGVKD. Trimming took off 10 bases at V and 7 bases at J, with 14 bases between the two ends. The CDR3 sequence: CATRGDGNSPLHF. CDR3 nucleotides: TGTGCCACCCGGGGGGACGGCAATTCACCCCTCCACTTT.

The chain uses TRBV28 and TRBJ1-2; D unclear. The CDR3 contains 13 residues. Germline CDR1 reads MDHEN; CDR2 reads SYDVKM. Trimming cost V 5 bases and J 8 bases, with 15 bases left between them. CDR3 nucleotides: TGTGCCAGCAGTCTATACACGCGGTACGGCTACACCTTC. Amino acids: CASSLYTRYGYTF.

The rearrangement uses TRBV6-2 or TRBV6-3 and TRBJ1-1; tentative D call: TRBD1 (5 bases). The germline V gene has CDR1 MNHEY and CDR2 SVGEGT. The CDR3 extends over 13 amino acids. With 6 bases removed from V and 7 bases from J, the gap between germline ends came to 15 bases. In nucleotides, the CDR3 is TGTGCCAGCAGCGACGGAGGGGTCATTGAAGCTTTCTTT. It yields the protein CASSDGGVIEAFF.

The V call is TRBV19, the J call TRBJ2-2; D uncertain. Germline values: CDR1 LNHDA, CDR2 SQIVND (reference sequence). With 3 bases removed from V and 0 bases from J, the gap between germline ends came to 8 bases. This CDR3 contains 15 residues. This CDR3 is CASSINPTNTGELFF. CDR3 DNA sequence: TGTGCCAGTAGTATTAACCCTACGAACACCGGGGAGCTGTTTTTT.

The chain links TRBV7-3 to TRBJ1-5; TRBD1 might be the D (5 bases). This CDR3 has 15 residues. Per the germline V gene, CDR1 is SGHTA and CDR2 is FQGTGA. Trimming left V 5 bases short and J 1 base short, with 12 bases between. The CDR3 nucleotides read TGTGCCAGCAGCCCGACAGCCACAAGCAATCAGCCCCAGCATTTT. It encodes CASSPTATSNQPQHF.

The genes are TRBV11-1 and TRBJ2-1; the D gene is possibly TRBD1 (6 bases). The germline V and J ends were trimmed by 5 bases and 2 bases, with 10 bases remaining between them. This CDR3 has 14 residues. From germline, CDR1 is SGHAT and CDR2 FQDESV (reference sequence). In DNA form, the CDR3 reads TGTGCCAGCAGCCTAGACAGGCCCTACAATGAGCAGTTCTTC. Residues: CASSLDRPYNEQFF.

The chain couples TRBV5-1 to TRBJ1-4, with D possibly matching TRBD1 (6 bases). CDR3 length: 15 amino acids. Germline CDR1 and CDR2: SGHRS and YFSETQ. The V and J ends lost 4 bases and 3 bases respectively, with 13 bases between them. The CDR3 coding sequence is TGCGCCAGCAGCACAACAGGGCCCGCTAATGAAAAACTGTTTTTT. Translating it yields CASSTTGPANEKLFF.

Worth noting for this clone: The junction departs from the called germline gene at one end, perhaps through a read error. V gene TRBV7-9 combines with J gene TRBJ1-6; maybe TRBD1 (6 bases). The CDR3 covers 15 residues. Germline V gene lookup returns CDR1 SEHNR and CDR2 FQNEAQ (reference sequence). DNA of the CDR3: TGTGCCAGCAGCTTGTCTGCAAGGGGGGGAGCACCCCCCCACTTT. Translation gives CASSLSARGGAPPHF.

This clone was observed a few times. The V call is TRBV19, the J call TRBJ2-7; TRBD2 agrees at 14 bases. The CDR3 runs to 15 residues. V shed 3 bases, J shed 5 bases, and the junction held 3 bases outside the gene matches. CDR1 is LNHDA, CDR2 SQIVND, per germline (reference sequence). CDR3 region: CASSIPGLAGDEQYF. The CDR3 nucleotides read TGTGCCAGTAGTATCCCGGGACTAGCGGGAGACGAGCAGTACTTC.

CDR3 region: CASSETGGRVYEQYF. In DNA form, the CDR3 reads TGCGCCAGCAGCGAGACAGGGGGTAGAGTGTACGAGCAGTACTTC. J is TRBJ2-7 and V is TRBV4-1; 9 bases agree with TRBD1. After removal of 5 bases from V and 4 bases from J, the junction contained 9 bases not matched to a gene. This CDR3 comprises 15 residues. The germline V gene has CDR1 MGHRA and CDR2 YSYEKL.